This T cell receptor beta chain was retrieved from a study of T cells expressing NK-cell markers. With the 5' RACE reads reprocessed, TCRdb shows one record per CDR3 protein and no DNA. Recorded for this sample: some 390,000 distinct CDR3 sequences. The source of this sequence is a woman aged 45-65 years in good health. Sequencing was done on a sample of blood T cells: a sorted CD56 or NKG2C T cell subset, CD4+ or CD8+ T cells, or bulk PBMC T cells (not recorded which).

CDR3 in amino acids: CASSFGSGINLNEQFF. The rearrangement joins TRBV6-4 to TRBJ2-1; TCRdb indicates TRBD2, and absent DNA this call remains unverified. The CDR3 contains 16 residues. CDR1 is MRHNA, CDR2 SNTAGT, per germline.